The clone carrying this TCR beta chain was observed a few times. The antigen is undetermined. The sample originates from a study of beta chain features in type 1 diabetes. The authors reverse transcribed all of the isolated RNA, so sequencing captured expressed TCRB transcripts. Data came from immunoSEQ multiplex PCR; TCRdb stores just in-frame clones and leaves some out. Among 300,000 to 350,000 clones listed, 13% to 15% were seen once. Findings and caveats of the study: Fewer insertions but more deletions were seen at VDJ junctions in type 1 diabetes patients.

The germline V gene has CDR1 SGHNT and CDR2 YENEEA. V gave up 1 base and J gave up 2 bases, with 12 bases separating them. The CDR3 runs 16 residues. The sequence was collected from a man aged 25 to 40 in good health. Sample: central memory CD4+ T cells from blood. This rearrangement joins TRBV11-3 to TRBJ2-1; D is tentatively TRBD1 or TRBD2 (5 bases each). The CDR3 loop is CASSLVSGGTYNEQFF. The CDR3 DNA sequence: TGTGCCAGCAGCTTAGTATCTGGGGGTACCTACAATGAGCAGTTCTTC.